These T cell receptor beta chains were read from a single sample in a study of long-term antiretroviral therapy in people with HIV. The method was immunoSEQ multiplex PCR; TCRdb's version includes in-frame clones alone and lacks a portion of them. The top ten hold around 9% of the sample, which has about 29,000 clones, 85% to 90% seen once. Specimen: unsorted PBMCs, collected 3.2 years before starting antiretroviral therapy. All receptors come from a man aged 45 to 65 with HIV. CDR3s include the opening cysteine and the closing phenylalanine or tryptophan. The D gene is left open where the match is weak. The size entry is marked missing in some rows and otherwise reads once, few, many or a size class.

abundance	d_gene	v_gene	len	j_gene	CDR3aa	CDR3nt
NA	TRBD1	TRBV6-1	12	TRBJ2-5	CASKGAPETQYF	TGTGCAAGCAAGGGGGCTCCGGAGACCCAGTACTTC
NA	NA	TRBV28	13	TRBJ2-7	CASRIGLTYEQYF	TGTGCCAGCAGAATCGGACTTACCTACGAGCAGTACTTC
NA	NA	TRBV5-1	14	TRBJ2-1	CASSLGTNYNEQFF	TGCGCCAGCAGCTTGGGGACAAACTACAATGAGCAGTTCTTC
NA	NA	TRBV2	18	TRBJ2-3	CASSEGVFGGISTDTQYF	TGTGCCAGCAGTGAAGGGGTCTTTGGCGGGATTAGCACAGATACGCAGTATTTT
NA	NA	TRBV7-9	12	TRBJ2-5	CASSSQVETQYF	TGTGCCAGCAGCTCACAGGTCGAGACCCAGTACTTC
NA	NA	TRBV6-5	15	TRBJ2-1	CASSYRPGGGHEQFF	TGTGCCAGCAGTTATCGTCCAGGGGGAGGGCACGAGCAGTTCTTC
NA	TRBD1	TRBV7-9	15	TRBJ1-2	CASSSRTGGAGGYTF	TGTGCCAGCAGCTCCCGGACAGGGGGCGCGGGTGGCTACACCTTC
NA	NA	TRBV6-5	14	TRBJ2-7	CASRPDGFSYEQYF	TGTGCCAGCAGACCGGACGGGTTTTCCTACGAGCAGTACTTC
NA	NA	TRBV6-6	14	TRBJ2-7	CASSENSLTYEQYF	TGTGCCAGCAGCGAAAACAGCTTAACCTACGAGCAGTACTTC
NA	NA	TRBV6-1	15	TRBJ1-5	CASSAQGGGSQPQHF	TGTGCCAGCAGTGCGCAGGGTGGAGGGAGTCAGCCCCAGCATTTT
NA	NA	TRBV5-1	15	TRBJ2-3	CASSLFGPVADTQYF	TGCGCCAGCAGCTTGTTTGGCCCAGTAGCAGATACGCAGTATTTT
NA	TRBD1	TRBV7-6	15	TRBJ2-2	CASSLIQGGTGELFF	TGTGCCAGCAGCCTTATACAGGGGGGCACCGGGGAGCTGTTTTTT
NA	NA	TRBV5-1	14	TRBJ1-5	CASSLGTGNQPQHF	TGCGCCAGCAGCTTGGGTACCGGCAATCAGCCCCAGCATTTT
once	TRBD1	TRBV5-4	13	TRBJ1-1	CASSSGQGAEAFF	TGTGCCAGCAGCTCAGGACAGGGTGCTGAAGCTTTCTTT
NA	NA	TRBV2	13	TRBJ2-2	CASGQTNTGELFF	TGTGCCAGCGGACAGACGAACACCGGGGAGCTGTTTTTT
NA	NA	TRBV10-3	14	TRBJ2-1	CAISEDGSYNEQFF	TGTGCCATCAGTGAAGACGGGTCCTACAATGAGCAGTTCTTC
NA	NA	TRBV7-9	12	TRBJ1-5	CASSLGHQPQHF	TGTGCCAGCAGCTTGGGGCATCAGCCCCAGCATTTT
once	NA	TRBV28	13	TRBJ1-2	CASSLRSGSGYTF	TGTGCCAGCAGTTTAAGGTCTGGTAGCGGCTACACCTTC
NA	NA	TRBV5-1	15	TRBJ2-6	CASRVLVSGANVLTF	TGCGCCAGCAGGGTTTTAGTCTCTGGGGCCAACGTCCTGACTTTC
NA	TRBD1	TRBV18	15	TRBJ2-3	CASSPLHRGRDTQYF	TGTGCCAGCTCACCACTCCACAGGGGGAGGGATACGCAGTATTTT
few	NA	TRBV19	14	TRBJ1-5	CASSTWTREMPQHF	TGTGCCAGTAGTACTTGGACGAGGGAGATGCCCCAGCATTTT
NA	NA	TRBV5-1	14	TRBJ1-1	CASSPTTGHTEAFF	TGCGCCAGCAGTCCAACCACAGGGCACACTGAAGCTTTCTTT
NA	NA	TRBV30	13	TRBJ1-1	CAWSVGGYSEAFF	TGTGCCTGGAGTGTAGGGGGTTACTCTGAAGCTTTCTTT
NA	NA	TRBV5-4	15	TRBJ2-4	CASSLTQGAKNIQYF	TGTGCCAGCAGCTTAACGCAGGGTGCCAAAAACATTCAGTACTTC
NA	TRBD1	TRBV2	13	TRBJ1-1	CASSTGGRTEAFF	TGTGCCAGCAGTACAGGGGGGAGGACTGAAGCTTTCTTT
NA	TRBD1	TRBV7-9	13	TRBJ1-6	CASSGQGDSPLHF	TGTGCCAGCAGCGGACAGGGGGATTCACCCCTCCACTTT
NA	TRBD1	TRBV6-4	14	TRBJ1-2	CASSEGQGANRYTF	TGTGCCAGCAGTGAAGGACAGGGGGCGAATCGATACACCTTC
once	NA	TRBV29-1	14	TRBJ2-7	CSITEPGSTYEQYF	TGCAGCATCACCGAGCCGGGGTCAACCTACGAGCAGTACTTC
NA	TRBD1	TRBV19	15	TRBJ1-5	CASKNDRDSNQPQHF	TGTGCCAGTAAGAACGACAGGGATAGCAATCAGCCCCAGCATTTT
NA	TRBD1	TRBV2	14	TRBJ2-5	CASTPGTGQETQYF	TGTGCCAGCACCCCGGGGACAGGACAAGAGACCCAGTACTTC
NA	NA	TRBV19	13	TRBJ1-1	CASMQREDTEAFF	TGTGCCAGTATGCAGCGAGAAGACACTGAAGCTTTCTTT
NA	NA	TRBV7-9	14	TRBJ2-3	CASSPRQILDTQYF	TGTGCCAGCAGCCCGCGACAGATTTTGGATACGCAGTATTTT
NA	NA	TRBV9	18	TRBJ1-2	CASSANINLRDGLYGYTF	TGTGCCAGCAGCGCCAACATAAACCTCCGGGACGGATTATATGGCTACACCTTC
NA	NA	TRBV7-9	17	TRBJ2-7	CASSPEGGRGGSYEQYF	TGTGCCAGCAGCCCGGAAGGGGGTAGGGGCGGATCCTACGAGCAGTACTTC
NA	NA	TRBV7-3	16	TRBJ1-3	CASSLVSQDSGNTIYF	TGTGCCAGCAGCTTAGTCAGCCAGGACTCTGGAAACACCATATATTTT
few	TRBD2	TRBV7-2	13	TRBJ2-7	CASSPRLAPEQYF	TGTGCCAGCAGCCCTAGACTAGCTCCCGAGCAGTACTTC
few	NA	TRBV7-2	13	TRBJ2-7	CASSLVQGDEQYF	TGTGCCAGCAGCTTAGTCCAGGGCGACGAGCAGTACTTC
NA	NA	TRBV5-1	15	TRBJ2-7	CASSSSLPGLYEQYF	TGCGCCAGCAGCTCCTCTCTCCCGGGACTGTACGAGCAGTACTTC
NA	NA	TRBV7-2	16	TRBJ2-3	CASSSTADRTRDTQYF	TGTGCCAGCAGCTCGACCGCCGACAGAACCAGGGATACGCAGTATTTT
NA	NA	TRBV2	16	TRBJ2-3	CASSDGGGTSTDTQYF	TGTGCCAGCTCCGACGGGGGAGGAACTAGCACAGATACGCAGTATTTT
NA	TRBD2	TRBV2	14	TRBJ2-1	CASKPLAEYNEQFF	TGTGCCAGCAAACCCCTAGCGGAGTACAATGAGCAGTTCTTC
NA	NA	TRBV5-1	14	TRBJ2-7	CASSLTRPSYEQYF	TGCGCCAGCAGCTTGACCCGGCCCTCCTACGAGCAGTACTTC
NA	NA	TRBV6-5	14	TRBJ2-7	CASSYSDSFNEQYF	TGTGCCAGCAGTTACTCGGACAGTTTCAACGAGCAGTACTTC
once	NA	TRBV5-1	14	TRBJ1-1	CASSLQGMDTEAFF	TGCGCCAGCAGCTTGCAGGGGATGGATACTGAAGCTTTCTTT
NA	TRBD2	TRBV5-1	15	TRBJ2-5	CASSLMLAAGETQYF	TGCGCCAGCAGCCTGATGCTAGCGGCCGGGGAGACCCAGTACTTC
NA	TRBD1	TRBV4-1	14	TRBJ2-7	CASSHLDRGRKQYF	TGCGCCAGCAGCCACTTGGACAGGGGACGCAAGCAGTACTTC
NA	NA	TRBV29-1	12	TRBJ1-1	CSVVTVNTEAFF	TGCAGCGTTGTCACAGTGAACACTGAAGCTTTCTTT
NA	NA	TRBV29-1	12	TRBJ1-2	CSVEESSYGYTF	TGCAGCGTTGAAGAAAGCAGCTATGGCTACACCTTC
NA	NA	TRBV11-2	13	TRBJ1-1	CASTGYENTEAFF	TGTGCCAGCACCGGGTACGAGAACACTGAAGCTTTCTTT